A selection of T cell receptor beta chains follows, all from one sample in a study of T cell repertoires in cytomegalovirus infection. No antigens are known for them. From the reads, TCRdb called clonotypes with MiXCR, one entry per CDR3 protein. Here the sample spans approximately 910,000 distinct CDR3 sequences, 31% being singletons. Sequencing used cultured CD8+ T cells from PBMCs, obtained from culture after CMV antigen stimulation. All receptors derive from a human donor in good health (CMV status not recorded). Some clones in this sample may be carry-over from other donors' samples. The CDR3 runs from the conserved cysteine through the conserved F or W. The D gene is left open where the match is weak. Only part of the rows carry a size: once, few, many, or a class if the clone is expanded.

CDR3aa,CDR3nt,d_gene,j_gene,abundance,v_gene
CASSSLLDRENTEAFF,TGTGCCAGCAGTTCACTGCTGGACAGGGAAAACACTGAAGCTTTCTTT,TRBD1,TRBJ1-1,.,TRBV28
CASRSGSEKLFF,TGTGCCAGTAGGAGCGGGAGTGAAAAACTGTTTTTT,.,TRBJ1-4,few,TRBV19
CASSYEGVTQTPQETQYF,TGTGCCAGCAGTTATGAGGGGGTCACCCAGACACCCCAAGAGACCCAGTACTTC,.,TRBJ2-5,.,TRBV6-9
CASSPTTGLYNEQFF,TGTGCCAGCAGTCCAACGACTGGGCTGTACAATGAGCAGTTCTTC,.,TRBJ2-1,few,TRBV12-3/TRBV12-4
CASSSRDRGADTQYF,TGTGCCAGCAGCTCCCGGGACAGGGGAGCAGATACGCAGTATTTT,TRBD1,TRBJ2-3,many,TRBV7-2
CESHGGYTF,TGTGAAAGCCATGGAGGCTACACCTTC,.,TRBJ1-2,.,TRBV2
CASSVDSGLAKNIQYF,TGTGCCAGCAGCGTAGACTCAGGGCTAGCCAAAAACATTCAGTACTTC,.,TRBJ2-4,.,TRBV9
CASSLTAGVSTDTQYF,TGTGCCAGCAGCTTAACGGCGGGGGTAAGCACAGATACGCAGTATTTT,TRBD2,TRBJ2-3,few,TRBV7-9
CASSSPGGREQFF,TGTGCCAGCAGCAGCCCCGGGGGTAGGGAGCAGTTCTTC,.,TRBJ2-1,many,TRBV7-6
CASSSSGGRDTQYF,TGTGCCAGCAGCTCGTCGGGGGGGAGAGATACGCAGTATTTT,TRBD2,TRBJ2-3,few,TRBV7-6
CASSSRDPGLAGELFF,TGTGCCAGCAGCTCCCGGGACCCGGGGCTTGCCGGGGAGCTGTTTTTT,.,TRBJ2-2,many,TRBV7-2
CASSSLGTSPLHF,TGTGCCAGCAGCTCTTTGGGGACATCACCCCTCCACTTT,.,TRBJ1-6,many,TRBV6-1
CASSERRGQGGYGYTF,TGTGCCAGCAGTGAAAGGAGGGGGCAGGGCGGGTATGGCTACACCTTC,TRBD1,TRBJ1-2,once,TRBV6-1
CASSFAGLSENYGYTF,TGTGCCAGCAGTTTCGCAGGGTTGTCAGAAAACTATGGCTACACCTTC,.,TRBJ1-2,.,TRBV12-3/TRBV12-4
CASSLARITSGYYNEQFF,TGTGCCAGCAGTTTAGCCCGCATTACTAGCGGGTATTACAATGAGCAGTTCTTC,TRBD2,TRBJ2-1,.,TRBV12-3/TRBV12-4
CASSFFQGPTAFNYGYTF,TGTGCCAGTAGTTTCTTTCAGGGGCCGACTGCTTTTAACTATGGCTACACCTTC,.,TRBJ1-2,few,TRBV19
CASSLSGRGEQYF,TGTGCCAGCAGCTTAAGTGGGAGAGGCGAGCAGTACTTC,.,TRBJ2-7,many,TRBV7-2
CASSLGVGTDTQYF,TGTGCCAGCAGCTTGGGGGTGGGCACAGATACGCAGTATTTT,.,TRBJ2-3,many,TRBV7-6
CASSITGYTGELFF,TGTGCCAGTAGTATTACCGGGTACACCGGGGAGCTGTTTTTT,.,TRBJ2-2,.,TRBV19
CASSQEGDYLGEQYF,TGCGCCAGCAGCCAAGAGGGGGACTATCTAGGAGAGCAGTACTTC,TRBD2,TRBJ2-7,.,TRBV4-1
CASSAPSGRQNTEAFF,TGTGCCAGCAGCGCCCCGTCAGGCCGCCAAAACACTGAAGCTTTCTTT,.,TRBJ1-1,.,TRBV9
CASSQGDREAFF,TGCGCCAGCAGCCAAGGGGACAGGGAAGCTTTCTTT,TRBD1,TRBJ1-1,once,TRBV4-1
CASSLGNPTYNEQFF,TGTGCCAGCAGCTTAGGTAACCCTACCTACAATGAGCAGTTCTTC,.,TRBJ2-1,.,TRBV7-9
CASSLAGSTDTEAFF,TGTGCCAGCAGCTTGGCCGGGAGCACGGACACTGAAGCTTTCTTT,.,TRBJ1-1,.,TRBV5-3
CASSSIRQGDPEAFF,TGTGCCAGCAGTTCGATCAGACAGGGGGACCCTGAAGCTTTCTTT,TRBD1,TRBJ1-1,.,TRBV12-3/TRBV12-4
CASRTGAAEAFF,TGTGCCAGCAGGACAGGGGCCGCCGAAGCTTTCTTT,TRBD1,TRBJ1-1,.,TRBV6-2/TRBV6-3
CSARDSGADTQYF,TGCAGTGCTAGAGATAGCGGGGCAGATACGCAGTATTTT,TRBD2,TRBJ2-3,.,TRBV20-1
CASSEWRDTDWRNEKLFF,TGTGCCAGCAGTGAATGGCGGGACACGGATTGGAGAAATGAAAAACTGTTTTTT,.,TRBJ1-4,few,TRBV6-1
CASRPGGLLAAFF,TGTGCCAGCCGGCCGGGGGGGCTATTAGCGGCTTTCTTT,.,TRBJ1-1,.,TRBV12-3/TRBV12-4
CASSLEGSNTEAFF,TGTGCCAGCAGTTTGGAAGGATCGAACACTGAAGCTTTCTTT,.,TRBJ1-1,.,TRBV12-3/TRBV12-4
CASSPALGRPSGGTDTQYF,TGTGCCAGCAGCCCAGCGTTAGGGCGGCCCTCAGGAGGCACAGATACGCAGTATTTT,.,TRBJ2-3,many,TRBV7-2
CASSQDREATEALF,TGTGCCAGCAGCCAAGATCGGGAAGCCACTGAAGCTTTGTTT,.,TRBJ1-1,.,TRBV3-1
CASTAGTYGYTF,TGTGCCAGCACCGCCGGGACCTATGGCTACACCTTC,.,TRBJ1-2,few,TRBV12-3/TRBV12-4
CASSLGQPYEQYF,TGTGCCAGCAGTCTGGGACAACCCTACGAGCAGTACTTC,.,TRBJ2-7,many,TRBV6-2/TRBV6-3
CASSYRGQAFF,TGTGCCAGCAGTTATAGGGGACAAGCTTTCTTT,.,TRBJ1-1,.,TRBV6-5
CASSPRAPKGGNTIYF,TGTGCCAGCAGCCCTAGGGCCCCTAAAGGTGGAAACACCATATATTTT,.,TRBJ1-3,.,TRBV7-4
CASSPGAATEAFF,TGTGCCAGCAGCCCTGGGGCTGCAACTGAAGCTTTCTTT,.,TRBJ1-1,.,TRBV7-1
CASSGAGQGASKAFF,TGTGCCAGCAGTGGGGCCGGACAGGGGGCTTCGAAAGCTTTCTTT,TRBD1,TRBJ1-1,many,TRBV12-3/TRBV12-4
CASTTQRNEQFF,TGTGCCAGCACCACTCAGAGGAATGAGCAGTTCTTC,.,TRBJ2-1,few,TRBV12-3/TRBV12-4
CASSYSGSPNEQYF,TGTGCCAGCAGTTACTCGGGATCCCCAAACGAACAGTATTTT,.,TRBJ2-3,.,TRBV6-2/TRBV6-3
CASSLFGVSSYNEQFF,TGTGCCAGCAGCTTGTTCGGGGTTAGCTCCTACAATGAGCAGTTCTTC,.,TRBJ2-1,few,TRBV5-4
CASSLDRSGTNYGYTF,TGTGCCAGCAGCTTGGACAGGTCTGGAACTAACTATGGCTACACCTTC,TRBD1,TRBJ1-2,.,TRBV2
CAISEDRTGVGNEQFF,TGTGCCATCAGTGAGGACCGGACAGGGGTAGGGAATGAGCAGTTCTTC,TRBD1,TRBJ2-1,few,TRBV10-3
CASTEGLAGAPISYNEQFF,TGTGCCAGCACTGAAGGACTAGCGGGGGCCCCAATCTCCTACAATGAGCAGTTCTTC,TRBD2,TRBJ2-1,.,TRBV2
CASSLKSSGANVLTF,TGTGCCAGCAGCTTGAAGAGCTCTGGGGCCAACGTCCTGACTTTC,.,TRBJ2-6,.,TRBV5-4
CASSEINSGANVLTF,TGTGCCAGCAGTGAAATCAACTCTGGGGCCAACGTCCTGACTTTC,.,TRBJ2-6,.,TRBV6-1
CASSLSGGGLQTQYNEQFF,TGTGCCAGCAGCTTATCCGGGGGAGGGTTACAGACTCAATACAATGAGCAGTTCTTC,TRBD2,TRBJ2-1,many,TRBV5-4
CASSTIQGAEANVLTF,TGCGCCAGCAGCACAATACAGGGGGCGGAGGCCAACGTCCTGACTTTC,TRBD1,TRBJ2-6,.,TRBV4-1
CASSRTDSYNEQFF,TGTGCCAGCAGCAGGACCGACAGTTACAATGAGCAGTTCTTC,.,TRBJ2-1,.,TRBV27
CASSRPGQGVREQYF,TGTGCCAGCAGCCGACCGGGACAGGGCGTCCGGGAGCAGTACTTC,TRBD1,TRBJ2-7,.,TRBV13
CSVESGDTTNEKLFF,TGCAGCGTTGAATCAGGGGACACAACTAATGAAAAACTGTTTTTT,.,TRBJ1-4,few,TRBV29-1
CASSYEVDRVGSPLHF,TGTGCCAGCAGTTACGAGGTAGACAGGGTGGGCTCACCCCTCCACTTT,TRBD1,TRBJ1-6,.,TRBV6-6
CASSVVGGADTQYF,TGTGCCAGCAGCGTAGTGGGAGGGGCGGATACGCAGTATTTT,TRBD2,TRBJ2-3,.,TRBV9
CASTHRRGETQYF,TGTGCCAGCACCCACCGGCGGGGAGAGACCCAGTACTTC,.,TRBJ2-5,few,TRBV6-2/TRBV6-3
CASSPEWAISPLHF,TGTGCCAGCAGTCCCGAGTGGGCAATCTCACCCCTCCACTTT,.,TRBJ1-6,.,TRBV6-6